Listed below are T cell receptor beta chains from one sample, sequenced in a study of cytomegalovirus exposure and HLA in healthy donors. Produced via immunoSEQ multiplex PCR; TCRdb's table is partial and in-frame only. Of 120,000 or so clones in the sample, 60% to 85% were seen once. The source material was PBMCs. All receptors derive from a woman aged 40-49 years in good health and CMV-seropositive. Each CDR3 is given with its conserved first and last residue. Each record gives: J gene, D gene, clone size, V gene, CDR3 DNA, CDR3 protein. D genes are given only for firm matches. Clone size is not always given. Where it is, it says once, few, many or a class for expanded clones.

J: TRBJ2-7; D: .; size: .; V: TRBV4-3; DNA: TGCGCCAGCAGCCAATTTGGCCCCTACGAGCAGTACTTC; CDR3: CASSQFGPYEQYF
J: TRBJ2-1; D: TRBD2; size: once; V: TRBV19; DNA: TGTGCCAGTAGTAGGACTAGCGGGAGGAACTATGAGCAGTTCTTC; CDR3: CASSRTSGRNYEQFF
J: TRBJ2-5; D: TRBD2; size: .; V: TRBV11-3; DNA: TGTGCCAGCAGTTTAGGACTAGCGGCCCAAGAGACCCAGTACTTC; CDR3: CASSLGLAAQETQYF
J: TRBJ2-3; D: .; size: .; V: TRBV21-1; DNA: TGTGCCAGCAGTGGGCCGGCCCCGGAAGATACGCAGTATTTT; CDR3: CASSGPAPEDTQYF
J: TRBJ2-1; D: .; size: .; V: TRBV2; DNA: TGTGCCAGGCACCAGGGGACCTACAATGAGCAGTTCTTC; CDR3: CARHQGTYNEQFF
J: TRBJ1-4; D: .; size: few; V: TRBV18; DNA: TGTGCCAGCTCACCACCGCCTGTGTGGGGCGATGAAAAACTGTTTTTT; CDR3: CASSPPPVWGDEKLFF
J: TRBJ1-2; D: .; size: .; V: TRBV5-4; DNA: TGTGCCAGCAGCTTGGACGGTAGAGGCTACACCTTC; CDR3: CASSLDGRGYTF
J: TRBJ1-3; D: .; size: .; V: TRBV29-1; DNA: TGCAGCGTTGAAGAGGACAGAAACACCATATATTTT; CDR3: CSVEEDRNTIYF
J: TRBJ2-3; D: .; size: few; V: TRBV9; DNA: TGTGCCAGCAGCGTAGGGGCTCGGGGAACAGATACGCAGTATTTT; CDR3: CASSVGARGTDTQYF
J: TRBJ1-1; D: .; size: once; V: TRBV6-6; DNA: TGTGCCAGCAGTTACTCGGGGGGAAAGAACACTGAAGCTTTCTTT; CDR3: CASSYSGGKNTEAFF
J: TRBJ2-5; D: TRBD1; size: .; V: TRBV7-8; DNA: TGTGCCAGCAGCTCACACAGGGGGCGAGGAGAGACCCAGTACTTC; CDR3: CASSSHRGRGETQYF
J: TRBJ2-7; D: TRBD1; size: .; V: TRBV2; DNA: TGTGCCAGCAGCGAAACCAGATTCCGGGACAGGGGGGTCGAGCAGTACTTC; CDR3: CASSETRFRDRGVEQYF
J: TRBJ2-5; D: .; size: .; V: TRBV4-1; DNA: TGCGCCAGCAGCCAAGACGGGAGAAACCAAGAGACCCAGTACTTC; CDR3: CASSQDGRNQETQYF
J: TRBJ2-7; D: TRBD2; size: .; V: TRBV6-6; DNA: TGTGCCAGCAGTACTAGCGGGAGTAGGTACGAGCAGTACTTC; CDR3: CASSTSGSRYEQYF
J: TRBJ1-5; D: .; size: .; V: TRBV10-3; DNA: TGTGCCATCAGTGAGTCGCGAGGAGGGGCTCAGCCCCAGCATTTT; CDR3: CAISESRGGAQPQHF
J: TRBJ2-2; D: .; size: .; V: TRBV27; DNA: TGTGCCAGCAGATCGGACAGAGCGAACACCGGGGAGCTGTTTTTT; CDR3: CASRSDRANTGELFF
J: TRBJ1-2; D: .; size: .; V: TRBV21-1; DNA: TGTGCCAGCAGCAGTGAGAAAGACTATGGCTACACCTTC; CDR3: CASSSEKDYGYTF
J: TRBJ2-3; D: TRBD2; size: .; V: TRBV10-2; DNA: TGCGCCACGTATAGCGGGAGTGATACGCAGTATTTT; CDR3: CATYSGSDTQYF
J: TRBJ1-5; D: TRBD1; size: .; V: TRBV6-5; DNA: TGTGCCAGCAGTTACGGACAGGGTAAAAATCAGCCCCAGCATTTT; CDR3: CASSYGQGKNQPQHF
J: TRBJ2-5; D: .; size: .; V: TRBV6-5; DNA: TGTGCCAGCAGTTACGGACAGAAAGAGACCCAGTACTTC; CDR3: CASSYGQKETQYF
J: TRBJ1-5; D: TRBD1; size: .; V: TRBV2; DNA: TGTGCCAGCATGCAGACAGGGCATAGCAATCAGCCCCAGCATTTT; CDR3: CASMQTGHSNQPQHF
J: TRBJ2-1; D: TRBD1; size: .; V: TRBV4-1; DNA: TGCGCCAGCAGCCAATTGACAGGGAGCTCCTACAATGAGCAGTTCTTC; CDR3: CASSQLTGSSYNEQFF
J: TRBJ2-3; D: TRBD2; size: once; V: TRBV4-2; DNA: TGTGCCAGCAGCCAATCGACGACTAGCGGGAGTGGTGATACGCAGTATTTT; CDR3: CASSQSTTSGSGDTQYF
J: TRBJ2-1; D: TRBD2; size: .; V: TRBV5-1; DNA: TGCGCCAGCAGCATTGACGGCGGGAGAGAGAATGAGCAGTTCTTC; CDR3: CASSIDGGRENEQFF
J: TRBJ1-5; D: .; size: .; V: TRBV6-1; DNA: TGTGCCAGCAGTGACATACCAGGGGAGCAGCCCCAGCATTTT; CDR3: CASSDIPGEQPQHF
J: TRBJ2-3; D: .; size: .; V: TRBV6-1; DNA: TGTGCCAGCAGATCGGCAGGGGCTTACACAGATACGCAGTATTTT; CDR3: CASRSAGAYTDTQYF
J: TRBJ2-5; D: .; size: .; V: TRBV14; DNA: TGTGCCAGCAGCCAAGAGGGCTGGGTGGGCCAAGAGACCCAGTACTTC; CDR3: CASSQEGWVGQETQYF
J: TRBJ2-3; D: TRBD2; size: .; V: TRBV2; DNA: TGTGCCAGCAGTCCTAGCGGGAGGGGCACAGATACGCAGTATTTT; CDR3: CASSPSGRGTDTQYF
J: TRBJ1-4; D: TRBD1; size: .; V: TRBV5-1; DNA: TGCGCCAGCAGCTTACAGGGGGGGACTAATGAAAAACTGTTTTTT; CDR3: CASSLQGGTNEKLFF
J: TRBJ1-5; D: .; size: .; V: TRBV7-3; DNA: TGTGCCAGCAGCCCAGGGGAGGGGAGTCAGCCCCAGCATTTT; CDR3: CASSPGEGSQPQHF
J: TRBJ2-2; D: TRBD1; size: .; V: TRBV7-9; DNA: TGTGCCAGCACGACAGGGCTGAGCGGGGAGCTGTTTTTT; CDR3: CASTTGLSGELFF
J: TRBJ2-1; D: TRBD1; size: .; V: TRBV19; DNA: TGTGCCAGTAGTATGGCCAGGGGGCGCCTGATGAGCTCCTACAATGAGCAGTTCTTC; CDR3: CASSMARGRLMSSYNEQFF
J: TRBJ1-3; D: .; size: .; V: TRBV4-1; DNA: TGCGCCAGCAGCCAAGGTCAGGGTGCTGGAAACACCATATATTTT; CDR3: CASSQGQGAGNTIYF
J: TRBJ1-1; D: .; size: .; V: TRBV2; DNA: TGTGCCAGCAGACCACAGGGTGAAGCTTTCTTT; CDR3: CASRPQGEAFF
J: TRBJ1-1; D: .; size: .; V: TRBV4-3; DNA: TGCGCCAGCAGCCAAGTGCAGTTGAACACTGAAGCTTTCTTT; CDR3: CASSQVQLNTEAFF
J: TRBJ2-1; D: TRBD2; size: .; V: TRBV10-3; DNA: TGTGCCATCAGTGACTCCGGGCTAGCGGGAGACAATGAGCAGTTCTTC; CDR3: CAISDSGLAGDNEQFF
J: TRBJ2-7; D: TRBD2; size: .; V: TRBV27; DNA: TGTGCCAGCACTGACCTCGGGGGGGGGACTTACGAGCAGTACTTC; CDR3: CASTDLGGGTYEQYF
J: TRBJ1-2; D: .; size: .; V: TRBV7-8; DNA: TGTGCCAGCACCCCTCTTTTGGGGCACTATGGCTACACCTTC; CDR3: CASTPLLGHYGYTF
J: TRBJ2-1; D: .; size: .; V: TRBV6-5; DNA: TGTGCCAGCAGTTACTCGAGAGGACAGCGCGAGAATGAGCAGTTCTTC; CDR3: CASSYSRGQRENEQFF
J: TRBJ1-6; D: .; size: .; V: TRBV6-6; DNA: TGTGCCAGCAGTTACTCTGTCCGAAGGGGTTCACCCCTCCACTTT; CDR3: CASSYSVRRGSPLHF
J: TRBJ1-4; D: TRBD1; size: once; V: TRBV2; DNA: TGTGCCAGCAGTGAGTCCCGGGACAGGGCTACTGAAAAACTGTTTTTT; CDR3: CASSESRDRATEKLFF
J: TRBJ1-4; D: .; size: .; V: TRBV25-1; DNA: TGTGCCAGCAGTGGTGGGGGCCTCGGGGAAAAACTGTTTTTT; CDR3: CASSGGGLGEKLFF
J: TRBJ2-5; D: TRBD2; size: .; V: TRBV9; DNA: TGTGCCAGCAGCGTAGCCAGCGGGAGTAACCAAGAGACCCAGTACTTC; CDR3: CASSVASGSNQETQYF
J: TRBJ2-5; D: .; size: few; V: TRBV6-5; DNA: TGTGCCAGCCGAAGAGGGGGACGGCCCCAAGAGACCCAGTACTTC; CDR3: CASRRGGRPQETQYF
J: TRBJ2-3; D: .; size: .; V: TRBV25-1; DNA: TGTGCCAGCAGTGAATCCCGGGGGGCGTCAGATACGCAGTATTTT; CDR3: CASSESRGASDTQYF
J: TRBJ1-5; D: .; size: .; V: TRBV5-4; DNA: TGTGCCGCTCCCTTCCTCGGGTGGTGCAATCAGCCCCAGCATTTT; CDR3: CAAPFLGWCNQPQHF
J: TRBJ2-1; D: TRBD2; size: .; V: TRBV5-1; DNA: TGCGCCAGCAGCACGCGGGAGTTCTCCTACAATGAGCAGTTCTTC; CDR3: CASSTREFSYNEQFF
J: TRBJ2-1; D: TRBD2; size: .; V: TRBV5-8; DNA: TGTGCCAGCAGCTTGGCTAGCGGGAGTTACAATGAGCAGTTCTTC; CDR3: CASSLASGSYNEQFF
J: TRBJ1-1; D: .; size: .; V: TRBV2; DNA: TGTGCCAGCAGCCCGACAGAGAACACTGAAGCTTTCTTT; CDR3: CASSPTENTEAFF
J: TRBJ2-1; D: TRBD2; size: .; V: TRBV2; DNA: TGTGCCAGCAGTAAGACTAGCGGGGTCGTTAATGAGCAGTTCTTC; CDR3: CASSKTSGVVNEQFF
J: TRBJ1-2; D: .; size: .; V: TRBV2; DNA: TGTGCCAGCAGTGAAAACAGATTTAACTATGGCTACACCTTC; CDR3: CASSENRFNYGYTF
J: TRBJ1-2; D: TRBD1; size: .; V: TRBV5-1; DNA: TGCGCCAGCAGCTTGGGGACAGGAGGATATGGCTACACCTTC; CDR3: CASSLGTGGYGYTF
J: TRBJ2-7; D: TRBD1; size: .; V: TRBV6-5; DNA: TGTGCCAGCAGTAGCAGGACAGGGGGGAACGAGCAGTACTTC; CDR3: CASSSRTGGNEQYF